This T cell receptor beta chain came from a study of control samples from healthy donors and cancer patients. A note on this clone: This specimen includes other DNA sequences encoding the same CDR3.

Measured with immunoSEQ multiplex PCR; TCRdb has only the in-frame clones, and not every one. This repertoire shows a few hundred thousand clones, 75% to 95% found once; its top ten account for roughly 6.4%. The length of the CDR3 is 13 residues. Germline CDR1 reads SGHTA; CDR2 reads FQGTGA. Trimming took off 1 base at V and 9 bases at J, with 10 bases between the two ends. The rearrangement uses TRBV7-3 and TRBJ2-1; a weak D match, TRBD2 (5 bases). The receptor was derived from a man in his forties with head and neck cancer. Sequencing was done on a sample of PBMCs. CDR3 protein: CASSLSGGGEQFF. The DNA for the CDR3 is TGTGCCAGCAGCTTAAGTGGAGGAGGTGAGCAGTTCTTC.